A single sample gave rise to the 27 T cell receptor beta chains below, sequenced in a study of T cell repertoires in cytomegalovirus infection. TCRdb processed the reads anew with MiXCR; each CDR3 protein has one entry. The sample has about 100,000 distinct CDR3 sequences; more than 15% are singletons. The sequenced material came from PBMCs. Receptors were obtained from a human donor in good health (CMV status not recorded). Some clones in this sample may be carry-over from other donors' samples.

This clonotype occurred a few times. The V gene is TRBV5-6, the J gene TRBJ2-5, with D maybe TRBD2 (7 bases). The V gene's germline CDR1 is SGHDT and CDR2 YYEEEE. The CDR3 runs to 13 residues. Trimming removed 2 bases at V and 5 bases at J, with 10 bases between. The CDR3 region has the DNA TGTGCCAGCAGCTTCGGGGGGCGGGAGACCCAGTACTTC. The encoded protein is CASSFGGRETQYF.

This clonotype was counted at least ten times. The chain is built from TRBV20-1 and TRBJ2-5, with 8 bases lining up with TRBD2. Germline CDR1 reads DFQATT; CDR2 reads SNEGSKA (reference sequence). V lost 3 bases to trimming and J lost 0 bases; unmatched junction nucleotides: 6. The length of the CDR3 is 15 residues. This CDR3 reads CSASGGLGDQETQYF. CDR3 DNA sequence: TGCAGTGCTAGCGGGGGACTAGGAGACCAAGAGACCCAGTACTTC.

This clonotype has ten or more counts. The rearrangement joins TRBV5-1 to TRBJ1-5, with 8 bases that match TRBD1. This CDR3 region has 15 residues. CDR1 and CDR2 (germline): SGHRS, YFSETQ. V was pared by 5 bases and J by 7 bases, with 11 bases of the junction left unmatched. The chain's CDR3 is CASSLTGAARQPQHF. The DNA of the CDR3 is TGCGCCAGCAGTTTGACAGGGGCGGCTCGCCAGCCCCAGCATTTT.

This clonotype was detected only a few times. V gene TRBV20-1 combines with J gene TRBJ1-2; TRBD1 agrees at 9 bases. After removal of 0 bases from V and 7 bases from J, the junction contained 6 bases not matched to a gene. The CDR3 is made up of 14 amino acids. Germline V gene sequence: CDR1 DFQATT, CDR2 SNEGSKA (reference sequence). Here the CDR3 DNA reads TGCAGTGCTAGAGAGCCCGGGACAGGGATTGGCTACACCTTC. This codes for CSAREPGTGIGYTF.

This clonotype has at least ten counts. The V call is TRBV7-2, the J call TRBJ2-3, with 8 nucleotides matching TRBD2. Germline loops: CDR1 SGHTA, CDR2 FQGNSA. The CDR3 contains 16 residues. J lost 2 bases, V lost 5 bases, and 9 bases had no gene match. This chain's CDR3 is CASSHRRGGNTDTQYF. CDR3 in DNA: TGTGCCAGCAGCCATCGACGGGGGGGCAACACAGATACGCAGTATTTT.

This clonotype was detected only a few times. The chain joins TRBV28 to TRBJ1-1; D is ambiguous. Germline V CDR1 and CDR2: MDHEN, SYDVKM. V was shortened by 4 bases and J by 7 bases, with 7 bases between the two germline ends. The CDR3 has 11 residues. In DNA, the CDR3 is TGTGCCAGCAGTTATCAGGATGAAGCTTTCTTT. It is translated as CASSYQDEAFF.

As concerns this clonotype: Since a much larger clone is just one base distant, this may be a read error. The chain joins TRBV25-1 to TRBJ1-2; maybe TRBD1 (6 bases). The CDR3 has 16 amino acids. The germline V gene has CDR1 MGHDK and CDR2 SYGVNS. V lost 4 bases and J 4 bases, leaving 19 bases between the germline ends. The CDR3 spells CASSARVGGTRYGYTF. CDR3 DNA sequence: TGTGCCAGCAGTGCTCGAGTCGGGGGCACCCGCTATGGCTACACCTTC.

This clonotype has more than one count but fewer than ten. V gene TRBV20-1 combines with J gene TRBJ2-4, with D unresolved. Per germline, CDR1 DFQATT and CDR2 SNEGSKA (reference sequence). This CDR3 comprises 15 residues. V was cut by 6 bases and J by 0 bases, with 15 bases left in between. CDR3 coding DNA: TGCAGTGCCCCGCCCAAGACTCTAGCCAAAAACATTCAGTACTTC. Translated: CSAPPKTLAKNIQYF.

This clonotype was recorded many times. The CDR3 here is CASSLQGGSNQPQHF. The CDR3 nucleotides are TGTGCCAGCAGTTTACAGGGAGGCAGCAATCAGCCCCAGCATTTT. The chain uses TRBV12-3 or TRBV12-4 and TRBJ1-5, with TRBD1 as a possible D gene (5 bases). Trimming removed 2 bases from V and 1 base from J, with 9 bases in between. The CDR3 spans 15 residues.

In regard to this clonotype: A clone one base away is much larger, so this may be a read error. This chain joins TRBV7-8 and TRBJ1-2; D is ambiguous. Trimming removed 8 bases from V and 8 bases from J, with 15 bases in between. CDR1 is SGHVS, CDR2 FQNEAQ, per germline. This CDR3 region has 12 residues. The CDR3 sequence: CASGYGLEGYTF. The CDR3 DNA sequence: TGTGCCAGCGGCTACGGACTGGAGGGCTACACCTTC.

Comments on this clonotype: This may be a read error, as it is one base from a much larger clone. The genes are TRBV11-2 and TRBJ2-1; 8 bases map to TRBD2. Trimming cost V 9 bases and J 9 bases; bases outside gene matches: 16. CDR3 length equals 15 residues. Germline values: CDR1 SGHAT, CDR2 FQNNGV. In nucleotides, the CDR3 is TGTGCCAGAAGCGTTAGCGGGGTGTTCTCGGGTGAGCAGTTCTTC. It encodes CARSVSGVFSGEQFF.

This clonotype was detected only a few times. The V and J genes are TRBV7-8 and TRBJ1-1; perhaps TRBD1 as D (6 bases). CDR3 length equals 14 residues. V was pared by 5 bases and J by 8 bases, with 18 bases between. Germline loops: CDR1 SGHVS, CDR2 FQNEAQ. The CDR3 region is CASSPDRRWTEAFF. The CDR3 bases are TGTGCCAGCAGCCCCGACAGGAGGTGGACCGAAGCTTTCTTT.

This sequence joins TRBV5-4 and TRBJ2-5; TRBD2 agrees at 8 bases. J lost 2 bases, V lost 0 bases, and 6 bases had no gene match. The germline V gene encodes CDR1 SGHNT and CDR2 YYREEE (reference sequence). This CDR3 is built from 16 residues. The CDR3 DNA reads as TGTGCCAGCAGCTTGGTAGCGGGGAGTGGGCAAGAGACCCAGTACTTC. It translates to CASSLVAGSGQETQYF. Using reference TRBV5-4 and TRBJ2-5 for the parts outside the CDR3, the full variable domain is ETGVTQSPTHLIKTRGQQVTLRCSSQSGHNTVSWYQQALGQGPQFIFQYYREEENGRGNFPPRFSGLQFPNYSSELNVNALELDDSALYLCASSLVAGSGQETQYFGPGTRLLVL.

The genes are TRBV24-1 and TRBJ2-6, with D unresolved. Germline CDR1 and CDR2: KGHDR and SFDVKD. The ends were cut back, 4 bases at V and 1 base at J, with 7 bases in the middle. The CDR3 is 15 residues long. CDR3 protein: CATSDPRSGANVLTF. In DNA, the CDR3 is TGTGCCACCAGTGACCCCAGGTCTGGGGCCAACGTCCTGACTTTC.

This clonotype has just a few counts. The CDR3 loop reads CASSLKGQGRTEAFF. CDR3 nucleotides: TGTGCCAGCAGCTTAAAGGGACAGGGTCGCACTGAAGCTTTCTTT. This chain uses TRBV7-3 with TRBJ1-1; TRBD1 matches 9 bases. This CDR3 is 15 amino acids long. V was clipped by 1 base and J by 4 bases; unmatched bases: 4. Per the germline V gene, CDR1 is SGHTA and CDR2 is FQGTGA.

This clonotype is medium-sized within its sample. The rearrangement uses TRBV7-2 and TRBJ2-7; D tentatively reads TRBD1 or TRBD2 (5 bases each). Trimming cost V 1 base and J 7 bases, with 17 bases left between them. The CDR3 is 15 amino acids. Per germline, CDR1 SGHTA and CDR2 FQGNSA. The CDR3 loop is CASSLGGPSPLEQYF. CDR3 coding DNA: TGTGCCAGCAGCTTAGGGGGACCCTCTCCCTTAGAGCAGTACTTC.

V is TRBV20-1 and J is TRBJ2-3; D may be TRBD2 (6 bases). V was trimmed by 5 bases and J by 1 base, leaving 16 bases between them. The CDR3 loop spans 15 amino acids. CDR1 and CDR2 (germline): DFQATT, SNEGSKA (reference sequence). Here the CDR3 reads CSAPGLLGGTDTQYF. CDR3 nucleotide sequence: TGCAGTGCTCCGGGACTCCTGGGTGGCACAGATACGCAGTATTTT.

This clonotype was counted a few times. This sequence joins TRBV6-5 and TRBJ2-2, with a tentative D call TRBD1 (5 bases). Trimming took off 2 bases at V and 5 bases at J, with 9 bases between the two ends. The CDR3 runs 14 residues. CDR1 MNHEY and CDR2 SVGAGI come from the germline V gene. The CDR3 here is CASSYRTSTGELFF. The CDR3 bases are TGTGCCAGCAGTTACCGGACAAGTACCGGGGAGCTGTTTTTT.

In its sample, this clonotype was seen many times. This rearrangement joins TRBV28 to TRBJ1-1; D is ambiguous. Germline CDR1 reads MDHEN; CDR2 reads SYDVKM. V lost 6 bases, J lost 1 base, and 12 bases lay in between. The length of the CDR3 is 14 residues. CDR3 sequence reads: CASSLGRENTEAFF. CDR3 coding DNA: TGTGCCAGCAGCTTGGGAAGGGAGAACACTGAAGCTTTCTTT. The variable domain in full, with the rest retrieved from reference TRBV28 and TRBJ1-1, is DVKVTQSSRYLVKRTGEKVFLECVQDMDHENMFWYRQDPGLGLRLIYFSYDVKMKEKGDIPEGYSVSREKKERFSLILESASTNQTSMYLCASSLGRENTEAFFGQGTRLTVV.

This clonotype was found many times. The gene calls are TRBV7-2 and TRBJ1-1, with 7 nucleotides matching TRBD1. Per the germline V gene, CDR1 is SGHTA and CDR2 is FQGNSA. The CDR3 is 15 amino acids. V shed 3 bases and J 1 base; nucleotides not matched to a gene: 5. The CDR3 protein is CASSFAGTANTEAFF. CDR3 in DNA: TGTGCCAGCAGCTTCGCCGGGACAGCGAACACTGAAGCTTTCTTT. Combining the CDR3 with reference TRBV7-2 and TRBJ1-1 gives the whole variable domain GAGVSQSPSNKVTEKGKDVELRCDPISGHTALYWYRQSLGQGLEFLIYFQGNSAPDKSGLPSDRFSAERTGGSVSTLTIQRTQQEDSAVYLCASSFAGTANTEAFFGQGTRLTVV.

This clonotype was recorded at least ten times. This rearrangement joins TRBV12-3 or TRBV12-4 to TRBJ2-3; 13 positions agree with TRBD2. The CDR3 loop spans 16 amino acids. V shed 10 bases, J shed 2 bases, and the junction held 9 bases outside the gene matches. CDR3 DNA: TGTGCCACCATGCCGGGACTAGCGGGATTCACAGATACGCAGTATTTT. Protein sequence: CATMPGLAGFTDTQYF.

This clonotype was seen only a few times. This chain links TRBV6-2 or TRBV6-3 with TRBJ1-5; 10 bases fit TRBD1. The trim removed 5 bases at V and 7 bases at J, leaving 8 bases unmatched. The length of the CDR3 is 15 residues. CDR1 is MNHEY and CDR2 is SVGEGT in the germline V gene. The CDR3, as DNA: TGTGCCAGCAGTATGACAGGGGGCGCTCGACAGCCCCAGCATTTT. Its translation: CASSMTGGARQPQHF.

There are a few counts of this clonotype. The chain joins TRBV5-1 to TRBJ1-4; D might be TRBD1 (5 bases). Trimming took 1 base from V and 8 from J, leaving 12 bases between them. CDR3 size: 14 residues. The V gene's germline CDR1 is SGHRS and CDR2 YFSETQ. The DNA for the CDR3 is TGCGCCAGCAGCTTGAGGACAAGACCCGAAAAACTGTTTTTT. Translation: CASSLRTRPEKLFF. The variable domain in full, with the rest retrieved from reference TRBV5-1 and TRBJ1-4, is KAGVTQTPRYLIKTRGQQVTLSCSPISGHRSVSWYQQTPGQGLQFLFEYFSETQRNKGNFPGRFSGRQFSNSRSEMNVSTLELGDSALYLCASSLRTRPEKLFFGSGTQLSVL.

This clonotype was detected only a few times. The J gene is TRBJ1-1, the V gene TRBV7-3; no firm D call. The V gene's germline CDR1 is SGHTA and CDR2 FQGTGA. The V gene lost 0 bases and the J gene lost 5 bases, with 7 bases spanning the gap. CDR3 length equals 13 residues. CDR3 protein: CASSLTSRTEAFF. Here the CDR3 DNA reads TGTGCCAGCAGCTTAACCTCACGGACTGAAGCTTTCTTT. The variable domain in full, with the rest retrieved from reference TRBV7-3 and TRBJ1-1, is GAGVSQTPSNKVTEKGKYVELRCDPISGHTALYWYRQSLGQGPEFLIYFQGTGAADDSGLPNDRFFAVRPEGSVSTLKIQRTERGDSAVYLCASSLTSRTEAFFGQGTRLTVV.

The J gene is TRBJ2-3, the V gene TRBV2; a possible D gene is TRBD2 (6 bases). Deletions cut 4 bases from V and 3 bases from J, with 14 bases between. CDR1 SNHLY and CDR2 FYNNEI come from the germline V gene. The CDR3 totals 15 residues. The CDR3 sequence: CASSAWGVTTDTQYF. The CDR3 coding sequence is TGTGCCAGCAGTGCTTGGGGGGTTACGACAGATACGCAGTATTTT. Complete variable domain (other parts from reference TRBV2 and TRBJ2-3): EPEVTQTPSHQVTQMGQEVILRCVPISNHLYFYWYRQILGQKVEFLVSFYNNEISEKSEIFDDQFSVERPDGSNFTLKIRSTKLEDSAMYFCASSAWGVTTDTQYFGPGTRLTVL.

The chain joins TRBV20-1 to TRBJ1-4, with a weak D call TRBD1 (6 bases). V lost 6 bases and J lost 7, with 21 bases in between. The CDR3 spans 15 residues. Germline CDR1 DFQATT, CDR2 SNEGSKA (reference sequence). CDR3 in amino acids: CSAKPSRGAGEKLFF. CDR3 coding DNA: TGCAGTGCCAAACCCTCGAGGGGGGCCGGTGAAAAACTGTTTTTT.

The CDR3 reads CASSERGNEQFF. CDR3 DNA: TGTGCCAGCAGTGAGCGGGGGAATGAGCAGTTCTTC. The chain combines TRBV28 with TRBJ2-1; 8 nucleotides match TRBD2. V shed 5 bases, J shed 7 bases, and the junction held 1 base outside the gene matches. Germline CDR1 MDHEN, CDR2 SYDVKM. The CDR3 extends over 12 amino acids.